Listed below are T cell receptor beta chains from one sample, sequenced in a study of cytomegalovirus exposure and HLA in healthy donors. Repertoires were generated with immunoSEQ multiplex PCR, while TCRdb's copy carries only in-frame clones and drops some. The table for this sample gives some 75,000 clones. The sequencing input was PBMCs. The receptors here all came from a man in his forties in good health and CMV-seronegative. CDR3s include the opening cysteine and the closing phenylalanine or tryptophan. The order of the fields is CDR3 length, V gene, D gene, J gene, CDR3 protein, CDR3 DNA. A D gene is named only where the DNA matches it firmly.

length: 14; V: TRBV5-1; D: TRBD2; J: TRBJ2-1; CDR3: CASASTAGINEQFF; DNA: TGCGCCAGCGCCTCGACAGCGGGGATCAATGAGCAGTTCTTC
length: 12; V: TRBV29-1; D: NA; J: TRBJ2-3; CDR3: CSVEWGADTQYF; DNA: TGCAGCGTTGAGTGGGGGGCAGATACGCAGTATTTT
length: 14; V: TRBV4-3; D: NA; J: TRBJ2-7; CDR3: CASSQVRDIGEQYF; DNA: TGCGCCAGCAGCCAAGTAAGGGACATCGGCGAGCAGTACTTC
length: 15; V: TRBV11-3; D: NA; J: TRBJ1-4; CDR3: CASSLVGGAGEKLFF; DNA: TGTGCCAGCAGCTTAGTCGGGGGGGCCGGCGAAAAACTGTTTTTT
length: 17; V: TRBV5-1; D: TRBD1; J: TRBJ2-5; CDR3: CASSRGQGIMNQETQYF; DNA: TGCGCCAGCAGCAGAGGACAGGGCATAATGAACCAAGAGACCCAGTACTTC
length: 15; V: TRBV11-2; D: NA; J: TRBJ2-1; CDR3: CASSIRRDSYNEQFF; DNA: TGTGCCAGCAGTATCCGGAGGGACTCCTACAATGAGCAGTTCTTC
length: 15; V: TRBV14; D: TRBD1; J: TRBJ2-7; CDR3: CASSRFGTGGYEQYF; DNA: TGTGCCAGCAGCCGTTTTGGGACAGGGGGCTACGAGCAGTACTTC
length: 16; V: TRBV19; D: TRBD1; J: TRBJ1-5; CDR3: CASRRDRVGLNQPQHF; DNA: TGTGCCAGTAGGAGGGACAGGGTCGGCCTGAATCAGCCCCAGCATTTT
length: 15; V: TRBV7-2; D: NA; J: TRBJ2-7; CDR3: CASSPEIGYSYEQYF; DNA: TGTGCCAGCAGCCCGGAGATCGGGTATTCCTACGAGCAGTACTTC
length: 13; V: TRBV5-8; D: TRBD1; J: TRBJ1-1; CDR3: CASSFDRGTEAFF; DNA: TGTGCCAGCAGCTTCGACAGGGGCACTGAAGCTTTCTTT
length: 17; V: TRBV5-1; D: NA; J: TRBJ2-4; CDR3: CASSLAMGSTAKNIQYF; DNA: TGCGCCAGCAGCTTGGCCATGGGGAGTACGGCCAAAAACATTCAGTACTTC
length: 15; V: TRBV7-9; D: NA; J: TRBJ1-2; CDR3: CASTTQADRSEGYTF; DNA: TGTGCCAGCACCACGCAGGCAGACAGGTCGGAAGGCTACACCTTC
length: 16; V: TRBV19; D: TRBD2; J: TRBJ2-5; CDR3: CASSPWTSGRQETQYF; DNA: TGTGCCAGTAGTCCATGGACTAGCGGGAGACAAGAGACCCAGTACTTC
length: 18; V: TRBV27; D: TRBD1; J: TRBJ1-4; CDR3: CASSSTGTGGLRGEKLFF; DNA: TGTGCCAGCAGTTCGACCGGGACAGGGGGTCTACGCGGTGAAAAACTGTTTTTT
length: 15; V: TRBV28; D: NA; J: TRBJ1-3; CDR3: CASSFLAGPGNTIYF; DNA: TGTGCCAGCAGTTTTCTCGCAGGGCCGGGAAACACCATATATTTT
length: 18; V: TRBV5-1; D: TRBD2; J: TRBJ2-3; CDR3: CASSSYRRGGSYTDTQYF; DNA: TGCGCCAGCAGCTCCTACCGCCGCGGGGGATCCTACACAGATACGCAGTATTTT
length: 12; V: TRBV30; D: NA; J: TRBJ2-1; CDR3: CAWSVSRTTQFF; DNA: TGTGCCTGGAGTGTAAGTAGGACAACCCAGTTCTTC
length: 13; V: TRBV5-1; D: NA; J: TRBJ1-5; CDR3: CASSSEGNQPQHF; DNA: TGCGCCAGCAGCTCCGAGGGCAATCAGCCCCAGCATTTT
length: 15; V: TRBV10-2; D: TRBD1; J: TRBJ2-7; CDR3: CASSGDRGEAYEQYF; DNA: TGCGCCAGCAGTGGGGACAGGGGGGAGGCCTACGAGCAGTACTTC
length: 14; V: TRBV7-2; D: NA; J: TRBJ2-7; CDR3: CASSLGIGGAEQYF; DNA: TGTGCCAGCAGCTTAGGGATAGGGGGGGCCGAGCAGTACTTC
length: 14; V: TRBV5-4; D: TRBD1; J: TRBJ2-7; CDR3: CASSIQGAFYEQYF; DNA: TGTGCCAGCAGCATACAGGGGGCCTTCTACGAGCAGTACTTC
length: 15; V: TRBV29-1; D: TRBD2; J: TRBJ2-1; CDR3: CSVELLAGADNEQFF; DNA: TGCAGCGTTGAGTTACTAGCGGGAGCCGACAATGAGCAGTTCTTC
length: 16; V: TRBV18; D: TRBD1; J: TRBJ1-4; CDR3: CASSLNRGEGNEKLFF; DNA: TGTGCCAGCTCGCTCAACAGGGGAGAGGGTAATGAAAAACTGTTTTTT
length: 13; V: TRBV7-8; D: NA; J: TRBJ2-4; CDR3: CASSPGPKNIQYF; DNA: TGTGCCAGCAGCCCAGGCCCCAAAAACATTCAGTACTTC
length: 15; V: TRBV10-3; D: TRBD2; J: TRBJ2-2; CDR3: CAIRTTSRDTGELFF; DNA: TGTGCCATCAGAACGACTAGCAGGGACACCGGGGAGCTGTTTTTT
length: 12; V: TRBV7-2; D: NA; J: TRBJ1-2; CDR3: CASSPGQYGYTF; DNA: TGTGCCAGCAGCCCAGGACAGTATGGCTACACCTTC
length: 13; V: TRBV4-2; D: NA; J: TRBJ1-1; CDR3: CASSQEGGTEAFF; DNA: TGTGCCAGCAGCCAAGAGGGGGGCACTGAAGCTTTCTTT
length: 17; V: TRBV5-1; D: TRBD1; J: TRBJ2-1; CDR3: CASSLEGQGAGYNEQFF; DNA: TGCGCCAGCAGCTTGGAGGGACAGGGGGCTGGTTACAATGAGCAGTTCTTC
length: 15; V: TRBV25-1; D: NA; J: TRBJ2-7; CDR3: CASSETRRGSYEQYF; DNA: TGTGCCAGCAGTGAAACTCGGAGGGGTTCCTACGAGCAGTACTTC
length: 15; V: TRBV19; D: TRBD1; J: TRBJ2-7; CDR3: CASSIAATGNYEQYF; DNA: TGTGCCAGTAGTATCGCAGCGACAGGGAACTACGAGCAGTACTTC
length: 17; V: TRBV9; D: TRBD2; J: TRBJ2-1; CDR3: CASSVLTGTSGYNEQFF; DNA: TGTGCCAGCAGCGTACTAACCGGGACTAGCGGATACAATGAGCAGTTCTTC
length: 19; V: TRBV28; D: TRBD1; J: TRBJ2-7; CDR3: CASSSTQGEGDRGLYEQYF; DNA: TGTGCCAGCAGTTCAACCCAGGGGGAGGGGGACAGGGGGCTCTACGAGCAGTACTTC
length: 13; V: TRBV19; D: TRBD2; J: TRBJ2-1; CDR3: CASMGLAGVEQFF; DNA: TGTGCCAGTATGGGGCTAGCGGGAGTCGAGCAGTTCTTC
length: 13; V: TRBV6-5; D: NA; J: TRBJ1-1; CDR3: CASSQTVYTEAFF; DNA: TGTGCCAGCAGCCAGACAGTATACACTGAAGCTTTCTTT
length: 15; V: TRBV7-2; D: NA; J: TRBJ2-3; CDR3: CASSREGQLTDTQYF; DNA: TGTGCCAGCAGCCGAGAAGGACAGCTCACAGATACGCAGTATTTT
length: 17; V: TRBV2; D: TRBD1; J: TRBJ1-6; CDR3: CASSQRGRGNYNSPLHF; DNA: TGTGCCAGCAGTCAACGGGGCAGGGGGAACTATAATTCACCCCTCCACTTT
length: 15; V: TRBV7-9; D: TRBD1; J: TRBJ2-2; CDR3: CASAGRGLQTGELFF; DNA: TGTGCCAGCGCGGGCAGGGGGCTGCAAACCGGGGAGCTGTTTTTT
length: 16; V: TRBV6-4; D: TRBD2; J: TRBJ2-7; CDR3: CASSDDGTSGSIEQYF; DNA: TGTGCCAGCAGTGACGACGGGACTAGCGGGAGCATCGAGCAGTACTTC
length: 16; V: TRBV7-9; D: NA; J: TRBJ2-7; CDR3: CASSLVVGRSGHEQYF; DNA: TGTGCCAGCAGCTTAGTTGTGGGCAGGTCTGGTCACGAGCAGTACTTC
length: 16; V: TRBV7-2; D: TRBD2; J: TRBJ2-7; CDR3: CASSLGPQTSGYEQYF; DNA: TGTGCCAGCAGCTTAGGACCCCAGACTAGCGGGTACGAGCAGTACTTC
length: 14; V: TRBV5-4; D: TRBD2; J: TRBJ2-5; CDR3: CATATSGASETQYF; DNA: TGTGCCACCGCGACTAGCGGGGCCTCAGAGACCCAGTACTTC
length: 13; V: TRBV5-4; D: NA; J: TRBJ1-6; CDR3: CASSLAGKSPLHF; DNA: TGTGCCAGCAGCTTGGCGGGGAAATCACCCCTCCACTTT
length: 11; V: TRBV2; D: NA; J: TRBJ2-5; CDR3: CASSLQETQYF; DNA: TGTGCCAGCAGTCTTCAAGAGACCCAGTACTTC
length: 11; V: TRBV29-1; D: NA; J: TRBJ2-7; CDR3: CSVYAGAKQYF; DNA: TGCAGCGTCTATGCTGGGGCAAAGCAGTACTTC
length: 16; V: TRBV18; D: NA; J: TRBJ1-1; CDR3: CASSPEGHLTYTEAFF; DNA: TGTGCCAGCTCACCAGAGGGCCATCTTACTTACACTGAAGCTTTCTTT
length: 17; V: TRBV4-3; D: TRBD1; J: TRBJ1-2; CDR3: CASSQVSVTGQNYGYTF; DNA: TGCGCCAGCAGCCAAGTCTCGGTGACAGGGCAAAACTATGGCTACACCTTC
length: 15; V: TRBV5-5; D: TRBD2; J: TRBJ2-1; CDR3: CASSPGGLAGNEQFF; DNA: TGTGCCAGCAGCCCCGGGGGACTAGCTGGGAATGAGCAGTTCTTC
length: 15; V: TRBV21-1; D: NA; J: TRBJ2-4; CDR3: CASLGGVLAKNIQYF; DNA: TGTGCCAGCCTGGGAGGGGTTCTAGCCAAAAACATTCAGTACTTC
length: 15; V: TRBV4-2; D: TRBD1; J: TRBJ1-3; CDR3: CASSQHRDSGNTIYF; DNA: TGTGCCAGCAGCCAACACCGGGACAGTGGAAACACCATATATTTT
length: 15; V: TRBV7-2; D: TRBD1; J: TRBJ2-7; CDR3: CASSFPPGQTYEQYF; DNA: TGTGCCAGCAGCTTCCCTCCGGGACAGACCTACGAGCAGTACTTC
length: 13; V: TRBV13; D: NA; J: TRBJ2-7; CDR3: CASSPVRGGEQYF; DNA: TGTGCCAGCAGCCCCGTTAGGGGAGGCGAGCAGTACTTC
length: 14; V: TRBV9; D: TRBD1; J: TRBJ2-7; CDR3: CASSVTGVAYEQYF; DNA: TGTGCCAGCAGCGTAACAGGGGTCGCCTACGAGCAGTACTTC
length: 15; V: TRBV7-9; D: NA; J: TRBJ1-1; CDR3: CASSLAVGPNTEAFF; DNA: TGTGCCAGCAGCTTAGCTGTGGGGCCGAACACTGAAGCTTTCTTT
length: 15; V: TRBV6-4; D: TRBD2; J: TRBJ2-3; CDR3: CASSASGGGSDTQYF; DNA: TGTGCCAGCAGCGCTAGCGGGGGGGGATCAGATACGCAGTATTTT
length: 15; V: TRBV27; D: NA; J: TRBJ1-2; CDR3: CASSLDSFGDYGYTF; DNA: TGTGCCAGCAGTTTAGACAGCTTTGGGGACTATGGCTACACCTTC
length: 12; V: TRBV9; D: NA; J: TRBJ2-1; CDR3: CASSVLSNEQFF; DNA: TGTGCCAGCAGCGTCCTGAGTAATGAGCAGTTCTTC
length: 15; V: TRBV9; D: NA; J: TRBJ2-2; CDR3: CASSASRGGAGWLFF; DNA: TGTGCCAGCAGCGCTTCCCGCGGAGGCGCGGGGTGGCTGTTTTTT
length: 13; V: TRBV19; D: NA; J: TRBJ2-2; CDR3: CASNTYPTGELFF; DNA: TGTGCCAGTAACACATACCCAACCGGGGAGCTGTTTTTT
length: 14; V: TRBV29-1; D: NA; J: TRBJ1-1; CDR3: CSVSPGRGNTEAFF; DNA: TGCAGCGTTTCCCCTGGGCGGGGGAACACTGAAGCTTTCTTT